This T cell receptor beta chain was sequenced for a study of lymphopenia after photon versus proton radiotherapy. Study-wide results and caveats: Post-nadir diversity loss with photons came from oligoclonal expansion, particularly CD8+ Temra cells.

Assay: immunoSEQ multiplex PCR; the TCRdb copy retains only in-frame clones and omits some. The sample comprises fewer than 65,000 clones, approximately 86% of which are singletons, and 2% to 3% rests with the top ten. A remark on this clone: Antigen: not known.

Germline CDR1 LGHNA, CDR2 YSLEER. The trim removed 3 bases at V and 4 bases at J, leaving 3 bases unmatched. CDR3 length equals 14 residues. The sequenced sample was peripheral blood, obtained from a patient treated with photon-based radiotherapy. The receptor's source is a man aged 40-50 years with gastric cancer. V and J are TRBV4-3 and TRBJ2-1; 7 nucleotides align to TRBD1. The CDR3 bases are TGCGCCAGCAGCCAGAGGGACAGATACAATGAGCAGTTCTTC. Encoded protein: CASSQRDRYNEQFF.